A selection of T cell receptor beta chains follows, all from one sample in a study of quantifying T cell responses using KT2 cells. TCRdb fed the UMI-ligation and nested PCR reads into MiXCR, producing one record per CDR3 protein. The table has 40,000 to 50,000 distinct CDR3 sequences, about a sixth seen once. The specimen was PBMCs spiked with cells of the T cell clone KT2. These receptors came from a human donor. CDR3s include the opening cysteine and the closing phenylalanine or tryptophan. A D gene is named only where the DNA matches it firmly. For some rows the clone size is stated as once, few or many, or as a class when expanded; others skip it.

size,D,V,J,CDR3,DNA
few,NA,TRBV6-5,TRBJ1-2,CASSYSETEGYTF,TGTGCCAGCAGTTACTCTGAGACTGAAGGCTACACCTTC
many,TRBD2,TRBV3-1,TRBJ2-7,CASSLGGSNREQYF,TGTGCCAGCAGCCTGGGAGGGTCTAATCGCGAGCAGTACTTC
NA,NA,TRBV2,TRBJ2-3,CASSEMYGANGADTQYF,TGTGCCAGCAGTGAAATGTACGGGGCCAACGGCGCAGATACGCAGTATTTT
few,NA,TRBV7-9,TRBJ2-7,CASSRTQNSYEQYF,TGTGCCAGCAGCCGAACACAGAATTCCTACGAGCAGTACTTC
many,TRBD1,TRBV3-1,TRBJ2-7,CASSQTPGQYYEQYF,TGTGCCAGCAGCCAAACTCCGGGACAGTACTACGAGCAGTACTTC
NA,NA,TRBV7-3,TRBJ2-3,CASSLGGSTDTKYF,TGTGCCAGCAGCTTAGGAGGGAGCACAGATACGAAGTATTTT
many,NA,TRBV20-1,TRBJ2-3,CSASIRPSNTQYF,TGCAGTGCTTCCATCCGACCCTCGAATACGCAGTATTTT
few,TRBD1,TRBV9,TRBJ2-1,CASSDEGRGQDEQFF,TGTGCCAGCAGCGACGAGGGCAGGGGGCAGGATGAGCAGTTCTTC
NA,NA,TRBV18,TRBJ1-1,CASSPQGGAGLNTEAFF,TGTGCCAGCTCACCACAGGGCGGGGCAGGGCTAAACACTGAAGCTTTCTTT
NA,TRBD2,TRBV7-8,TRBJ2-2,CASRRTSGSLVGELFF,TGTGCCAGCAGAAGGACTAGCGGGAGTCTTGTCGGGGAGCTGTTTTTT
few,NA,TRBV6-6,TRBJ2-2,CASSSPEDRRAGELFF,TGTGCCAGCAGTTCCCCCGAGGACCGTAGGGCCGGGGAGCTGTTTTTT
NA,NA,TRBV3-1,TRBJ2-7,CASSQSGAYEQYF,TGTGCCAGCAGCCAATCGGGAGCCTACGAGCAGTACTTC
few,NA,TRBV7-2,TRBJ2-7,CASSLNQGPQYF,TGTGCCAGCAGCTTAAATCAGGGGCCACAGTACTTC
NA,NA,TRBV18,TRBJ1-1,CASSPDSEAFF,TGTGCCAGCTCACCAGACTCTGAAGCTTTCTTT
NA,NA,TRBV2,TRBJ2-1,CASSLPGPNYNEQFF,TGTGCCAGCAGCCTACCGGGCCCAAACTACAATGAGCAGTTCTTC
NA,NA,TRBV7-2,TRBJ1-5,CASSTSYGPDQPQHF,TGTGCCAGCAGCACCAGCTACGGTCCCGACCAGCCCCAGCATTTT
NA,TRBD2,TRBV13,TRBJ2-1,CASSLTSDSYNEQFF,TGTGCCAGCAGCCTAACTAGCGACTCCTACAATGAGCAGTTCTTC
few,TRBD2,TRBV4-1,TRBJ2-1,CASSPSGGPSTYSYNEQFF,TGCGCCAGCAGCCCCTCGGGGGGGCCGAGTACATATTCTTACAATGAGCAGTTCTTC
NA,TRBD1,TRBV2,TRBJ2-2,CASSGTTGRNTGELFF,TGTGCCAGCAGTGGAACGACAGGGAGGAACACCGGGGAGCTGTTTTTT
NA,TRBD2,TRBV25-1,TRBJ2-7,CASTLAGGYEQYF,TGTGCCAGCACCCTAGCGGGAGGTTACGAGCAGTACTTC
many,NA,TRBV13,TRBJ2-1,CASSDLSGVSVANEQFF,TGTGCCAGCAGCGACCTTAGCGGAGTGTCTGTGGCGAATGAGCAGTTCTTC
NA,NA,TRBV11-3,TRBJ1-1,CASSWTENTEAFF,TGTGCCAGCAGCTGGACAGAGAACACTGAAGCTTTCTTT
NA,NA,TRBV11-2,TRBJ2-1,CASSLVWAPYNEQFF,TGTGCCAGCAGCTTAGTCTGGGCCCCTTACAATGAGCAGTTCTTC
once,TRBD1,TRBV9,TRBJ1-6,CASSAWTGIGYNSPLHF,TGTGCCAGCAGCGCCTGGACAGGAATAGGCTATAATTCACCCCTCCACTTT
NA,NA,TRBV15,TRBJ1-1,CATSPGGVNTEAFF,TGTGCCACCAGCCCCGGGGGAGTCAACACTGAAGCTTTCTTT
few,NA,TRBV20-1,TRBJ2-2,CSARFTTNTGELFF,TGCAGTGCTAGGTTTACAACGAACACCGGGGAGCTGTTTTTT
NA,NA,TRBV20-1,TRBJ1-2,CSARERHPGEDGYTF,TGCAGTGCTAGAGAGAGACACCCGGGGGAGGATGGCTACACCTTC
NA,NA,TRBV2,TRBJ1-1,CASRWDTEKAFF,TGTGCCAGCAGGTGGGACACTGAAAAAGCTTTCTTT
NA,TRBD1,TRBV14,TRBJ1-2,CASSQSRTGQPYGYTF,TGTGCCAGCAGCCAATCAAGGACAGGGCAACCCTATGGCTACACCTTC
few,NA,TRBV27,TRBJ2-5,CASRQFDSRQETQYF,TGTGCCAGCAGACAATTTGACAGCCGCCAAGAGACCCAGTACTTC
few,NA,TRBV20-1,TRBJ1-4,CSAQDGEANEKLFF,TGCAGTGCTCAGGACGGGGAGGCAAATGAAAAACTGTTTTTT
few,TRBD1,TRBV6-2/TRBV6-3,TRBJ1-5,CASSRGTGVSNQPQHF,TGTGCCAGCAGTAGGGGGACAGGGGTAAGCAATCAGCCCCAGCATTTT
NA,NA,TRBV5-4,TRBJ1-1,CASSLVDTEAFF,TGTGCCAGCAGCTTGGTGGACACTGAAGCTTTCTTT
few,TRBD2,TRBV14,TRBJ2-3,CASSLSGGTDTQYF,TGTGCCAGCAGCCTTAGCGGGGGCACAGATACGCAGTATTTT
few,TRBD2,TRBV9,TRBJ2-3,CASSGLAGVSDTQYF,TGTGCCAGCAGCGGTCTAGCGGGAGTTTCCGATACGCAGTATTTT
few,NA,TRBV6-5,TRBJ1-5,CASKTTGTNNQPQHF,TGTGCCAGCAAGACAACCGGGACCAACAATCAGCCCCAGCATTTT
few,NA,TRBV28,TRBJ2-7,CASSLSAGRGYEQYF,TGTGCCAGCAGTTTGAGCGCTGGCAGGGGATACGAGCAGTACTTC
few,NA,TRBV6-1,TRBJ2-1,CASTSLIVEQFF,TGTGCCAGCACTTCCCTTATTGTTGAGCAGTTCTTC
NA,TRBD2,TRBV7-2,TRBJ2-7,CASSQTSGRVHEQYF,TGTGCCAGCAGCCAGACTAGCGGGAGAGTCCACGAGCAGTACTTC
NA,NA,TRBV27,TRBJ2-7,CASSGDSVGHEQYF,TGTGCCAGCAGTGGCGACAGTGTCGGCCACGAGCAGTACTTC
few,NA,TRBV11-2,TRBJ2-3,CASSLELDASTDTQYF,TGTGCCAGCAGCTTAGAACTCGACGCTAGCACAGATACGCAGTATTTT